Reported below is one T cell receptor (beta chain). Antigen specificity is unknown. The data were obtained in a study of T cell responses to AZD1222 COVID-19 vaccine. Study in general: Analysis merged second doses at about 4 or about 12 weeks.

Study conclusions and caveats: Donors were largely white British and mainly female; clonal diversity was possibly underestimated. Spike was spanned by vaccine-associated CD4 TCRs, with dominance at 160-218 and 743-854. Only a handful of AZD1222 recipients, more than 5 in all, had baseline seropositivity.

Clones were read by immunoSEQ multiplex PCR, and TCRdb kept only the in-frame ones, dropping some. The table includes 110,000 to 150,000 clones, 80% to 90% detected once. Sequenced here: peripheral blood, sampled on day 0 of AZD1222 vaccination. This clonotype was sampled from an adult in good health.

CDR3 in DNA: TGTGCCATCAGTGAGTCTTGGGACAGAGGTTCTGAAGCTTTCTTT. As protein: CAISESWDRGSEAFF. V and J are TRBV10-3 and TRBJ1-1; 7 positions agree with TRBD1. CDR1 and CDR2 (germline): ENHRY, SYGVKD. CDR3 size: 15 residues. V dropped 0 bases and J dropped 6; count of bases not matched to a gene: 7.